The 20 T cell receptor beta chains below come from one sample, sequenced in a study of blood T cell repertoires in COVID-19. Here immunoSEQ multiplex PCR was the method, and the copy in TCRdb shows in-frame clones only, minus some. The sample contains tens of thousands of clones, about 83% of which appear only once. The sequencing input was peripheral blood. The receptors stem from a man aged 55-75 years with acute or convalescent COVID-19.

J is TRBJ2-2 and V is TRBV2; tentatively, D is TRBD2 (5 bases). CDR3 length: 16 amino acids. Germline V CDR1 and CDR2: SNHLY, FYNNEI. V lost 6 bases and J 2 bases, leaving 16 bases between the germline ends. The CDR3: CASSLKSGSNTGELFF. For the CDR3, the DNA is TGTGCCAGCAGCTTGAAGTCGGGATCTAACACCGGGGAGCTGTTTTTT.

Comment on this clone: At one end the junction does not follow the germline gene, possibly because of a read error. The V gene is TRBV7-7, the J gene TRBJ2-3; D perhaps matches TRBD1 (5 bases). Germline CDR1 and CDR2: SSHAT and FNYEAQ (reference sequence). The CDR3 is made up of 16 amino acids. This chain's CDR3 is CASSAGPIPSTDTQYF. As DNA, the CDR3 is TGTGCTAGCAGCGCAGGGCCGATACCTAGCACAGATACGCAGTATTTT.

The rearrangement uses TRBV10-3 and TRBJ2-5, with D perhaps TRBD2 (5 bases). V dropped 6 bases and J dropped 5 bases, with 16 bases sitting between them. Per the germline V gene, CDR1 is ENHRY and CDR2 is SYGVKD. The CDR3 totals 14 residues. The CDR3: CAIRDSQVGETQYF. In DNA form, the CDR3 reads TGTGCCATCAGGGACTCCCAGGTCGGGGAGACCCAGTACTTC.

The chain links TRBV5-4 to TRBJ2-3, with D possibly being TRBD1 (5 bases). This CDR3 has 14 residues. CDR1 SGHNT and CDR2 YYREEE come from the germline V gene (reference sequence). V gave up 3 bases and J gave up 2 bases, with 10 bases separating them. Written as DNA, the CDR3 is TGTGCCAGCAGCTGGGGCGGTACCACAGATACGCAGTATTTT. Translated: CASSWGGTTDTQYF.

The genes are TRBV24-1 and TRBJ2-1, with D maybe TRBD1 (5 bases). V lost 4 bases and J 9 bases, leaving 12 bases between the germline ends. The germline V gene has CDR1 KGHDR and CDR2 SFDVKD. CDR3 length equals 13 residues. The CDR3 here is CATSDPTVPEQFF. Written as DNA, the CDR3 is TGTGCCACCAGTGACCCGACAGTACCTGAGCAGTTCTTC.

The chain uses TRBV7-6 and TRBJ1-1, with a tentative D call TRBD1 (5 bases). This CDR3 region has 13 residues. Germline V lookup: CDR1 SGHVS, CDR2 FNYEAQ. Trimming left V 3 bases short and J 1 base short, with 6 bases between. The CDR3 reads CASSFQGNTEAFF. CDR3 DNA sequence: TGTGCCAGCAGCTTTCAGGGGAACACTGAAGCTTTCTTT.

The rearrangement joins TRBV6-6 to TRBJ1-6, with unresolved D. V lost 4 bases and J 14 bases, leaving 3 bases between the germline ends. Germline V gene lookup returns CDR1 MNHNY and CDR2 SVGAGI (reference sequence). The CDR3 length is 9 residues. The CDR3 DNA reads TGTGCCAGCAGTTCGGCCCTCCACTTT. Protein: CASSSALHF.

The V call is TRBV27, the J call TRBJ2-7; maybe TRBD2 (5 bases). The V and J ends lost 2 bases and 1 base respectively, with 9 bases between them. Germline V lookup: CDR1 MNHEY, CDR2 SMNVEV (reference sequence). The CDR3 spans 14 residues. The CDR3 coding sequence is TGTGCCAGCAGTTTAGCGGGTTGGTCCTACGAGCAGTACTTC. It codes for CASSLAGWSYEQYF.

The chain uses TRBV28 and TRBJ1-1; tentative D call: TRBD1 (5 bases). V lost 6 bases and J 5 bases, leaving 16 bases between the germline ends. CDR1 and CDR2 from the germline V gene are MDHEN and SYDVKM. CDR3 length equals 14 residues. The chain's CDR3 is CASRPYGGGTEAFF. The CDR3 DNA sequence: TGTGCCAGCAGGCCTTACGGGGGAGGGACTGAAGCTTTCTTT.

This clone was seen only a few times. The chain has TRBV7-9 and TRBJ1-2; D not resolved. The germline V gene encodes CDR1 SEHNR and CDR2 FQNEAQ (reference sequence). The CDR3 is 13 residues long. Trimming stripped 1 base from V and 7 bases from J, with 10 bases between. The CDR3 nucleotides read TGTGCCAGCAGCTTAGGGGCGGGAGTTGGCTACACCTTC. Translation: CASSLGAGVGYTF.

The chain carries TRBV10-2 and TRBJ1-2, with D maybe TRBD1 (5 bases). The CDR3 sequence is 12 residues long. The V end lost 6 bases, the J end lost 4 bases, and 9 bases lay between the germline ends. The germline gives CDR1 WSHSY, CDR2 SAAADI. CDR3 DNA: TGCGCCAGCAGGCGGGACTCCTATGGCTACACCTTC. Translation: CASRRDSYGYTF.

V is TRBV6-2 or TRBV6-3 and J is TRBJ2-3; the D gene is possibly TRBD1 (5 bases). V lost 3 bases to trimming and J lost 2 bases, with 18 bases between them. The CDR3 runs 17 residues. Per germline, CDR1 MNHEY and CDR2 SVGEGT. The CDR3 sequence: CASSYPPGVGDTDTQYF. CDR3 sequence (DNA): TGTGCCAGCAGTTATCCGCCCGGCGTAGGGGACACAGATACGCAGTATTTT.

V is TRBV6-5 and J is TRBJ2-2; 8 bases line up with TRBD1. The V and J ends lost 6 bases and 1 base, in that order; junction bases with no gene match: 4. Germline lookup yields CDR1 MNHEY and CDR2 SVGAGI. The CDR3 loop spans 15 amino acids. CDR3 sequence reads: CASSHGTGNTGELFF. The CDR3 DNA sequence: TGTGCCAGCAGCCACGGGACAGGGAACACCGGGGAGCTGTTTTTT.

This sequence joins TRBV6-5 and TRBJ1-2; maybe TRBD1 (6 bases). Germline CDR1 reads MNHEY; CDR2 reads SVGAGI. This CDR3 is 15 amino acids long. Trimming removed 2 bases at V and 3 bases at J, with 13 bases between. Written as DNA, the CDR3 is TGTGCCAGCAGTTACATCGGGGGGCGCGACTATGGCTACACCTTC. Translating it yields CASSYIGGRDYGYTF.

The genes are TRBV10-3 and TRBJ2-2, with 12 bases matching TRBD2. The V and J ends lost 2 bases and 6 bases, in that order; junction bases with no gene match: 1. Germline CDR1 ENHRY, CDR2 SYGVKD. This CDR3 contains 15 residues. CDR3 in amino acids: CAISEPSGGAGELFF. Written as DNA, the CDR3 is TGTGCCATCAGTGAGCCTAGCGGGGGGGCCGGGGAGCTGTTTTTT.

Only one count was recorded for this clone. The V call is TRBV7-3, the J call TRBJ2-1; 13 bases map to TRBD2. The CDR3 covers 17 residues. V shed 6 bases, J shed 8 bases, and the junction held 13 bases outside the gene matches. Germline lookup yields CDR1 SGHTA and CDR2 FQGTGA. The CDR3 loop is CASRPTSGGTYPHEQFF. The CDR3 DNA follows: TGTGCCAGCAGGCCGACTAGCGGGGGGACCTACCCCCATGAGCAGTTCTTC.

The chain couples TRBV27 to TRBJ2-5; TRBD2 aligns across 9 bases. J was trimmed by 5 bases and V by 3 bases; bases with no gene match: 7. This CDR3 has 15 amino acids. In germline, CDR1 is MNHEY, CDR2 SMNVEV (reference sequence). DNA of the CDR3: TGTGCCAGCAGTTTGCTAGCGGGGTTTCTCGAGACCCAGTACTTC. Its translation: CASSLLAGFLETQYF.

The V gene is TRBV4-3, the J gene TRBJ2-7; TRBD2 matches at 9 bases. CDR3 length equals 17 residues. Germline V CDR1 and CDR2: LGHNA, YSLEER. After removal of 0 bases from V and 2 bases from J, the junction contained 8 bases not matched to a gene. The CDR3 sequence is CASSQDWGGGVTYEQYF. The CDR3 bases are TGCGCCAGCAGCCAAGATTGGGGCGGGGGGGTTACCTACGAGCAGTACTTC.

The V call is TRBV6-6, the J call TRBJ2-7, with TRBD1 identical over 7 bases. Trimming at V came to 2 bases and at J to 3 bases, leaving 1 base not matched to a gene. This CDR3 region has 13 residues. The germline V gene has CDR1 MNHNY and CDR2 SVGAGI (reference sequence). The CDR3 nucleotides read TGTGCCAGCAGTTACGGGGACAGCTACGAGCAGTACTTC. Amino acid sequence: CASSYGDSYEQYF.

V is TRBV13 and J is TRBJ1-4; 7 nucleotides match TRBD1. J gave up 8 bases and V 1 base, and 10 bases lay outside the gene matches. The CDR3 has 16 amino acids. The germline CDR1 and CDR2 sequences are PRHDT and FYEKMQ (reference sequence). The CDR3 protein is CASSLVQGSRAEKLFF. CDR3 nucleotide sequence: TGTGCCAGCAGCTTAGTACAGGGGTCCCGAGCAGAAAAACTGTTTTTT.